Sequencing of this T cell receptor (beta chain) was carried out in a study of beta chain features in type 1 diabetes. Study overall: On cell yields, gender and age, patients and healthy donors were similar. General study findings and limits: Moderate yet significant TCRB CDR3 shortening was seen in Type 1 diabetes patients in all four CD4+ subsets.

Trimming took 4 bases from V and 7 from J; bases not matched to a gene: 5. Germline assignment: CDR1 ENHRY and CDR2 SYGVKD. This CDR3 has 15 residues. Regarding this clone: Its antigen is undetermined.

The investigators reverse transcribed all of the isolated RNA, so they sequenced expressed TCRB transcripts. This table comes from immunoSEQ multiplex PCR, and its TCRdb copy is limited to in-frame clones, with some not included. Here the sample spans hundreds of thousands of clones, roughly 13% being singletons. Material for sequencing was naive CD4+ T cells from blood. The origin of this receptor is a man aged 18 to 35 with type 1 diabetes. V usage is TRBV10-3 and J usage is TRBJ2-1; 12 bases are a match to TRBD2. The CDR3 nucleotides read TGTGCCATCAGTGGACTAGCGGGAGACTCTAATGAGCAGTTCTTC. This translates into CAISGLAGDSNEQFF.